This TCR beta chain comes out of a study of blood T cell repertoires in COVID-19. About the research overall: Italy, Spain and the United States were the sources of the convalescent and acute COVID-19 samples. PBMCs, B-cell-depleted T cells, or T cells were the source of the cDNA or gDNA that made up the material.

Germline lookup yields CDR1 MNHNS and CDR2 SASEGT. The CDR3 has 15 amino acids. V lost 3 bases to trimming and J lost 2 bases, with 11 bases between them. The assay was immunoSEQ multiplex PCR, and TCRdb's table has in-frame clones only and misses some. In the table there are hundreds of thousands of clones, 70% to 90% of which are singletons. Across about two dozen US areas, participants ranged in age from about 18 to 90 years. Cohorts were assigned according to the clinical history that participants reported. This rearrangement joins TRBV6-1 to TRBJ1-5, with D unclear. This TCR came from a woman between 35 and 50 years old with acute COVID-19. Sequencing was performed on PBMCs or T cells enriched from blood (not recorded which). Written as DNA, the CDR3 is TGTGCCAGCAGTGATGAGCCTCTTGGCAATCAGCCCCAGCATTTT. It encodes CASSDEPLGNQPQHF.